Following are 29 T cell receptor beta chains from one sample sequenced in a study of T cell responses to AZD1222 COVID-19 vaccine. Some clones are missing from TCRdb's copy, which holds only in-frame ones; the method was immunoSEQ multiplex PCR. The data show about 46,000 clones, with approximately 90% seen just once and 1.1% held by the top ten. The sequencing here drew on peripheral blood, taken 28 days after the second AZD1222 dose. These receptors all stem from an adult who received the AZD1222 COVID-19 vaccine.

V is TRBV12-3 or TRBV12-4 and J is TRBJ2-3; D is unclear. The CDR3 is 12 amino acids. Trimming shortened V by 3 bases and J by 7 bases, and 8 bases separated the two germline ends. The CDR3, as DNA: TGTGCCAGCAGTTTGGAAGCTAATACGCAGTATTTT. Amino acids: CASSLEANTQYF.

This chain joins TRBV28 and TRBJ1-2; a possible D gene is TRBD1 (5 bases). This CDR3 comprises 15 residues. CDR1 is MDHEN and CDR2 is SYDVKM in the germline V gene. V lost 6 bases and J lost 1, with 15 bases in between. The CDR3 bases are TGTGCCAGCAGGCGAACCGGGACTGATAACTATGGCTACACCTTC. Its protein product is CASRRTGTDNYGYTF.

The sample holds one count of this clone. V gene TRBV19 combines with J gene TRBJ1-1, with 11 positions matching TRBD1. V lost 3 bases and J lost 4; bases outside the gene matches: 7. This CDR3 comprises 16 residues. In germline, CDR1 is LNHDA, CDR2 SQIVND (reference sequence). The CDR3 here is CASSILGGTGGTEAFF. The DNA for the CDR3 is TGTGCCAGTAGTATTTTGGGTGGGACAGGGGGCACTGAAGCTTTCTTT.

In its sample, this clone was seen a few times. The rearrangement uses TRBV6-5 and TRBJ2-1; D remains ambiguous. The CDR3 runs to 14 residues. Per germline, CDR1 MNHEY and CDR2 SVGAGI. The V and J ends lost 5 bases and 7 bases respectively, with 15 bases between them. The CDR3 reads CASSRNGVRNEQFF. The CDR3 nucleotides are TGTGCCAGCAGTAGGAATGGGGTGAGAAATGAGCAGTTCTTC.

This clone was detected once. V and J are TRBV15 and TRBJ1-4, with 10 bases matching TRBD1. This CDR3 is 14 amino acids long. Unmatched junction bases numbered 7, after V lost 5 bases and J lost 10 bases. The germline V gene has CDR1 LNHNV and CDR2 YYDKDF (reference sequence). CDR3 sequence: CATSSLDRGRKLFF. For the CDR3, the DNA is TGTGCCACCAGCTCCTTGGACAGGGGGAGAAAACTGTTTTTT.

This rearrangement joins TRBV28 to TRBJ2-5, with D possibly matching TRBD2 (6 bases). The germline V gene encodes CDR1 MDHEN and CDR2 SYDVKM. Between the trimmed V and J ends, which lost 2 bases and 7 bases, there was a span of 14 bases. The CDR3 is 14 residues long. CDR3 nucleotide sequence: TGTGCCAGCAGTTTAACCGGGGCGCGGGGGACCCAGTACTTC. It translates to CASSLTGARGTQYF.

V is TRBV2 and J is TRBJ1-1; a weak D match, TRBD1 (5 bases). CDR3 length: 13 amino acids. Trimming cost V 4 bases and J 4 bases, with 10 bases left between them. CDR1 and CDR2 (germline): SNHLY, FYNNEI. CDR3 DNA: TGTGCCAGCAGTGGGGGGGATGGCACTGAAGCTTTCTTT. It specifies CASSGGDGTEAFF.

The chain carries TRBV7-2 and TRBJ2-1, with D possibly TRBD2 on 6 matching bases. There are 15 residues in the CDR3. Trimming removed 3 bases at V and 6 bases at J, with 15 bases between. Germline CDR1 is SGHTA and CDR2 is FQGNSA. The CDR3 reads CASSLETSFGNEQFF. CDR3 nucleotide sequence: TGTGCCAGCAGCTTGGAAACTAGCTTTGGCAATGAGCAGTTCTTC.

The V and J genes are TRBV4-1 and TRBJ1-2, with 9 bases aligning to TRBD1. This CDR3 is built from 15 residues. Germline trimming cut 4 bases from V and 8 bases from J; bases unmatched to any gene: 11. CDR1 is MGHRA and CDR2 is YSYEKL in the germline V gene. This CDR3 is CASSPRDREILGYTF. CDR3 DNA sequence: TGCGCCAGCAGCCCCAGGGACAGGGAAATTTTAGGCTACACCTTC.

The gene calls are TRBV19 and TRBJ2-3; D is uncertain. V was pared by 3 bases and J by 0 bases, with 7 bases between. The CDR3 consists of 14 residues. The germline gives CDR1 LNHDA, CDR2 SQIVND (reference sequence). In nucleotides, the CDR3 is TGTGCCAGTAGTATCTTCGGCAGCACAGATACGCAGTATTTT. The encoded protein is CASSIFGSTDTQYF.

The CDR3 DNA sequence: TGTGCCAGCAGTGCTTTCGGCACTGAAGCTTTCTTT. It specifies CASSAFGTEAFF. V gene TRBV12-3 or TRBV12-4 combines with J gene TRBJ1-1; D gene uncertain. Trimming removed 5 bases from V and 4 bases from J, with 8 bases in between. The CDR3 has 12 residues.

The gene calls are TRBV30 and TRBJ2-5; D is unclear. The CDR3 totals 12 residues. In germline, CDR1 is GTSNPN, CDR2 SVGIG (reference sequence). V lost 2 bases, J lost 4 bases, and 8 bases lay in between. The CDR3 spells CAWSIGRETQYF. The CDR3 region has the DNA TGTGCCTGGAGTATTGGCAGAGAGACCCAGTACTTC.

The rearrangement links TRBV9 to TRBJ1-6; D ambiguous. The length of the CDR3 is 14 residues. Trimming took off 4 bases at V and 7 bases at J, with 12 bases between the two ends. The germline CDR1 and CDR2 sequences are SGDLS and YYNGEE. The CDR3: CASSPRGVNSPLHF. The CDR3 region has the DNA TGTGCCAGCAGCCCACGCGGGGTAAATTCACCCCTCCACTTT.

This chain uses TRBV10-1 with TRBJ1-5; 9 nucleotides line up with TRBD1. The CDR3 has 15 amino acids. V lost 0 bases to trimming and J lost 4 bases; unmatched junction nucleotides: 1. The germline gives CDR1 WNHNN, CDR2 SYGVQD (reference sequence). CDR3 loop: CASSESGQGNQPQHF. DNA for the CDR3: TGCGCCAGCAGTGAGTCCGGACAGGGGAATCAGCCCCAGCATTTT.

This chain uses TRBV12-5 with TRBJ2-5; 8 nucleotides match TRBD1. Looked up from germline, CDR1 is LGHNT and CDR2 is FRNRAP. V shed 0 bases and J 5 bases; nucleotides not matched to a gene: 14. The CDR3 runs to 18 residues. The CDR3 loop is CASGLVLSGAGGAETQYF. The CDR3 nucleotides are TGTGCTAGTGGTTTGGTACTATCCGGGGCAGGGGGCGCGGAGACCCAGTACTTC.

The rearrangement links TRBV2 to TRBJ2-3; D possibly corresponds to TRBD1 (6 bases). The length of the CDR3 is 13 residues. Germline lookup yields CDR1 SNHLY and CDR2 FYNNEI. Trimming took 3 bases from V and 4 from J, leaving 8 bases between them. CDR3 sequence: CASSEQGSDTQYF. CDR3 coding DNA: TGTGCCAGCAGTGAGCAGGGGTCAGATACGCAGTATTTT.

The rearrangement uses TRBV6-5 and TRBJ2-3; no clear D gene. Germline assignment: CDR1 MNHEY and CDR2 SVGAGI. This CDR3 has 12 amino acids. The V end lost 6 bases, the J end lost 2 bases, and 6 bases lay between the germline ends. CDR3 DNA sequence: TGTGCCAGCAGCCCCTTCACAGATACGCAGTATTTT. This codes for CASSPFTDTQYF.

This clone was seen a handful of times. The chain combines TRBV15 with TRBJ1-2; D might be TRBD1 (5 bases). V was pared by 0 bases and J by 4 bases, with 12 bases between. Germline CDR1 and CDR2: LNHNV and YYDKDF (reference sequence). The CDR3 totals 15 residues. The CDR3, as DNA: TGTGCCACCAGCAGAGACCGGGGGTTTTCCTATGGCTACACCTTC. Protein product: CATSRDRGFSYGYTF.

V usage is TRBV5-6 and J usage is TRBJ1-5; TRBD1 is a possible D gene (6 bases). The CDR3 runs to 14 residues. The germline CDR1 and CDR2 sequences are SGHDT and YYEEEE. Trimming removed 2 bases from V and 7 bases from J, with 13 bases in between. The CDR3: CASSFAGVGQPQHF. As DNA, the CDR3 is TGTGCCAGCAGCTTCGCAGGGGTGGGACAGCCCCAGCATTTT.

The J gene is TRBJ2-7, the V gene TRBV11-2; 14 nucleotides agree with TRBD2. Trimming cost V 5 bases and J 4 bases; bases outside gene matches: 4. Germline CDR1 reads SGHAT; CDR2 reads FQNNGV. CDR3 length: 15 amino acids. CDR3 in amino acids: CASSPRTSGRYEQYF. The CDR3 DNA reads TGTGCCAGCAGCCCCCGGACTAGCGGGAGGTACGAGCAGTACTTC. Complete variable domain (other parts from reference TRBV11-2 and TRBJ2-7): EAGVAQSPRYKIIEKRQSVAFWCNPISGHATLYWYQQILGQGPKLLIQFQNNGVVDDSQLPKDRFSAERLKGVDSTLKIQPAKLEDSAVYLCASSPRTSGRYEQYFGPGTRLTVT.

This clone is a singleton in its sample. The chain has TRBV5-1 and TRBJ2-7; 12 bases map to TRBD1. J was trimmed by 5 bases and V by 1 base; bases with no gene match: 7. CDR3 length: 16 residues. CDR1 and CDR2 (germline): SGHRS, YFSETQ. The CDR3 is CASSLPGTGGFNEQYF. The CDR3 DNA sequence: TGCGCCAGCAGCTTGCCCGGGACAGGGGGCTTCAACGAGCAGTACTTC.

This chain links TRBV5-6 with TRBJ2-5; 12 nucleotides agree with TRBD2. V shed 4 bases, J shed 2 bases, and the junction held 6 bases outside the gene matches. The germline V gene has CDR1 SGHDT and CDR2 YYEEEE. This CDR3 has 16 residues. The CDR3 reads CASSPRTSGAQETQYF. CDR3 coding DNA: TGTGCCAGCAGCCCTCGGACTAGCGGGGCACAAGAGACCCAGTACTTC.

J is TRBJ2-1 and V is TRBV6-5; D unresolved. Trimming pared 2 bases from V and 6 bases from J, leaving 8 bases between. CDR3 size: 13 residues. Germline lookup yields CDR1 MNHEY and CDR2 SVGAGI. As DNA, the CDR3 is TGTGCCAGCAGTTACGGCTCGGTCAATGAGCAGTTCTTC. The encoded protein is CASSYGSVNEQFF.

CDR3 sequence reads: CASRPGGGRYEQYF. CDR3 sequence (DNA): TGTGCCAGCAGGCCAGGGGGCGGTCGGTACGAGCAGTACTTC. This chain connects TRBV2 to TRBJ2-7; 8 nucleotides line up with TRBD1. V shed 6 bases, J shed 4 bases, and the junction held 8 bases outside the gene matches. Germline V lookup: CDR1 SNHLY, CDR2 FYNNEI. CDR3 size: 14 residues.

This sequence joins TRBV7-8 and TRBJ2-7; possibly TRBD1 for D (6 bases). V was pared by 7 bases and J by 2 bases, with 18 bases between. Germline CDR1 reads SGHVS; CDR2 reads FQNEAQ. This CDR3 contains 15 residues. The CDR3 coding sequence is TGTGCCAGCACCCTTAGTTCACAGGGAGCCTACGAGCAGTACTTC. This encodes CASTLSSQGAYEQYF.

The CDR3 bases are TGTGCCAGCACCCCTACTAGCGGGTACACAGATACGCAGTATTTT. It is translated as CASTPTSGYTDTQYF. This chain connects TRBV28 to TRBJ2-3; 9 bases fit TRBD2. The CDR3 runs to 15 residues. V gave up 7 bases and J gave up 2 bases; unmatched junction bases: 7. Per the germline V gene, CDR1 is MDHEN and CDR2 is SYDVKM. Based on the CDR3 plus reference TRBV28 and TRBJ2-3, the full variable domain is DVKVTQSSRYLVKRTGEKVFLECVQDMDHENMFWYRQDPGLGLRLIYFSYDVKMKEKGDIPEGYSVSREKKERFSLILESASTNQTSMYLCASTPTSGYTDTQYFGPGTRLTVL.

J is TRBJ2-3 and V is TRBV30, with no clear D. V gave up 5 bases and J gave up 6 bases, with 12 bases separating them. This CDR3 has 12 residues. CDR1 is GTSNPN and CDR2 is SVGIG in the germline V gene (reference sequence). The CDR3 spells CAWGPFTDTQYF. The CDR3 nucleotides are TGTGCCTGGGGGCCCTTTACGGATACGCAGTATTTT.

The CDR3 bases are TGCAGCGCCTCCGGGCTAAGCTCCTACGAGCAGTACTTC. Translation: CSASGLSSYEQYF. The chain employs TRBV29-1 and TRBJ2-7; no clear D. The CDR3 has 13 amino acids. Per germline, CDR1 SQVTM and CDR2 ANQGSEA. The V and J ends lost 7 bases and 0 bases respectively, with 13 bases between them.

The chain uses TRBV5-1 and TRBJ1-6; TRBD1 agrees at 8 bases. V was pared by 4 bases and J by 10 bases, with 10 bases of the junction left unmatched. Looked up from germline, CDR1 is SGHRS and CDR2 is YFSETQ. The CDR3 runs 15 residues. For the CDR3, the DNA is TGCGCCAGCAGCCAAGAACAGGGGGAGAGCTCACCCCTCCACTTT. This sequence encodes CASSQEQGESSPLHF. Using reference TRBV5-1 and TRBJ1-6 for the parts outside the CDR3, the full variable domain is KAGVTQTPRYLIKTRGQQVTLSCSPISGHRSVSWYQQTPGQGLQFLFEYFSETQRNKGNFPGRFSGRQFSNSRSEMNVSTLELGDSALYLCASSQEQGESSPLHFGNGTRLTVT.